These 17 T cell receptor beta chains came from one sample sequenced in a study of shared clonotypes between healthy human individuals. Method: immunoSEQ multiplex PCR; TCRdb's copy keeps in-frame clones and lacks some. The data hold 2,500,000 or so clones, with roughly 93% observed a single time. Sequenced input: naive CD4+ T cells from PBMCs. Subset: CD45RA+ positively selected. Source of these receptors: a man between 18 and 35 years old in good health. Some clones in this sample may be carry-over from other donors' samples.

This clone was seen just once. The rearrangement uses TRBV28 and TRBJ1-2, with D perhaps matching TRBD1 (5 bases). Trimming took 8 bases from V and 4 from J, leaving 5 bases between them. CDR1 and CDR2 from the germline V gene are MDHEN and SYDVKM. The CDR3 spans 10 residues. The CDR3 sequence is CASGTYGYTF. In DNA form, the CDR3 reads TGTGCCAGCGGGACCTATGGCTACACCTTC.

The chain couples TRBV4-2 to TRBJ1-4; D not resolved. V shed 0 bases and J shed 6 bases, with 14 bases lying between them. Germline V gene lookup returns CDR1 LGHNA and CDR2 YNFKEQ. The CDR3 runs to 16 residues. CDR3 nucleotide sequence: TGTGCCAGCAGCCAAGATCAATCCGGGTCTGATGAAAAACTGTTTTTT. Its translation: CASSQDQSGSDEKLFF.

This clone was found once. J is TRBJ2-5 and V is TRBV7-9; perhaps TRBD2 as D (5 bases). The CDR3 extends over 11 amino acids. CDR1 and CDR2 (germline): SEHNR, FQNEAQ (reference sequence). Trimming took off 5 bases at V and 7 bases at J, with 8 bases between the two ends. The CDR3 loop is CASSLLATQYF. CDR3 DNA: TGTGCCAGCAGCCTCCTAGCGACCCAGTACTTC.

The V gene is TRBV4-3, the J gene TRBJ2-7; the D gene could be TRBD1 or TRBD2 (6 bases each). Trimming removed 3 bases at V and 1 base at J, with 13 bases between. The CDR3 runs 15 residues. CDR1 and CDR2 from the germline V gene are LGHNA and YSLEER. The CDR3 spells CASSHRGQGSYEQYF. DNA of the CDR3: TGCGCCAGCAGCCACCGGGGGCAGGGATCCTACGAGCAGTACTTC.

The V and J genes are TRBV19 and TRBJ1-3; tentative D call: TRBD1 (5 bases). CDR3 size: 14 residues. Germline loops: CDR1 LNHDA, CDR2 SQIVND (reference sequence). V was trimmed by 6 bases and J by 1 base, leaving 10 bases between them. CDR3 loop: CASRPGHSGNTIYF. For the CDR3, the DNA is TGTGCCAGTAGGCCCGGACATTCTGGAAACACCATATATTTT.

The chain recombines TRBV7-3 with TRBJ2-4, with a possible D match to TRBD1 (7 bases). Germline CDR1 reads SGHTA; CDR2 reads FQGTGA. This CDR3 is built from 14 residues. V was pared by 5 bases and J by 6 bases, with 14 bases between. The CDR3 sequence: CASSLGGTANIQYF. In nucleotides, the CDR3 is TGTGCCAGCAGCCTAGGCGGGACAGCAAACATTCAGTACTTC.

The V gene is TRBV5-1, the J gene TRBJ1-1; maybe TRBD1 (5 bases). Deletions cut 1 base from V and 1 base from J, with 26 bases between. The germline V gene has CDR1 SGHRS and CDR2 YFSETQ. The CDR3 length is 20 residues. The CDR3 sequence: CASSLRRREGEPGTNTEAFF. For the CDR3, the DNA is TGCGCCAGCAGCTTGCGGCGCAGGGAGGGAGAACCAGGGACGAACACTGAAGCTTTCTTT.

The chain has TRBV6-1 and TRBJ1-4; a possible D gene is TRBD1 (5 bases). The V and J ends lost 4 bases and 6 bases respectively, with 15 bases between them. The length of the CDR3 is 15 residues. Germline V gene data show CDR1 as MNHNS and CDR2 as SASEGT. CDR3 bases: TGTGCCAGCAGTGGTTCGGGGGGGAGGTATGAAAAACTGTTTTTT. This gives the protein CASSGSGGRYEKLFF.

The chain couples TRBV28 to TRBJ1-5; weak D call: TRBD1 (6 bases). In germline, CDR1 is MDHEN, CDR2 SYDVKM. CDR3 length: 16 residues. Trimming left V 4 bases short and J 7 bases short, with 20 bases between. CDR3 amino acids: CASSSRQVGLYQPQHF. The CDR3, as DNA: TGTGCCAGCAGTTCTCGACAGGTAGGCTTGTACCAGCCCCAGCATTTT.

Worth noting for this clone: The sample holds other DNA sequences that translate to the same CDR3. The chain's CDR3 is CAWSVGTSGYNEQFF. The CDR3 coding sequence is TGTGCCTGGAGTGTAGGGACTAGCGGTTACAATGAGCAGTTCTTC. This rearrangement joins TRBV30 to TRBJ2-1; 11 nucleotides line up with TRBD2. Germline V gene lookup returns CDR1 GTSNPN and CDR2 SVGIG (reference sequence). This CDR3 comprises 15 residues. Trimming at V came to 0 bases and at J to 4 bases, leaving 2 bases not matched to a gene.

Turning to this clone: The sample has other DNA sequences that encode this CDR3 too. This chain joins TRBV27 and TRBJ2-1; no definite D call. The CDR3 spans 15 residues. Deletions cut 3 bases from V and 1 base from J, with 10 bases between. Germline V gene lookup returns CDR1 MNHEY and CDR2 SMNVEV (reference sequence). The CDR3 DNA follows: TGTGCCAGCAGTTTCGTGGGTCCGTCCTACAATGAGCAGTTCTTC. Translated, it gives CASSFVGPSYNEQFF.

The CDR3 DNA reads as TGTGCCAGCAGCTTAGGTAACTACGAGCAGTACTTC. Its protein is CASSLGNYEQYF. The chain employs TRBV11-2 and TRBJ2-7; D is unclear. Trimming stripped 1 base from V and 3 bases from J, with 4 bases between. The CDR3 is 12 amino acids. From germline, CDR1 is SGHAT and CDR2 FQNNGV.

The rearrangement joins TRBV5-1 to TRBJ1-4, with 7 bases lining up with TRBD1. J lost 4 bases, V lost 0 bases, and 9 bases had no gene match. The CDR3 extends over 17 amino acids. Germline V gives CDR1 SGHRS, CDR2 YFSETQ. CDR3: CASSLAARGLVNEKLFF. The DNA of the CDR3 is TGCGCCAGCAGCTTGGCAGCTAGGGGGCTTGTTAATGAAAAACTGTTTTTT.

CDR3 amino acids: CASSPGSGAVNEQFF. Written as DNA, the CDR3 is TGTGCCAGCTCACCAGGAAGCGGGGCAGTCAATGAGCAGTTCTTC. This chain joins TRBV18 and TRBJ2-1; 7 nucleotides match TRBD2. The CDR3 sequence is 15 residues long. J gave up 6 bases and V 2 bases, and 7 bases lay outside the gene matches. The germline V gene encodes CDR1 KGHSH and CDR2 LQKENI.

The gene calls are TRBV4-2 and TRBJ2-7; the D gene is possibly TRBD2 (5 bases). Germline CDR1 is LGHNA and CDR2 is YNFKEQ. The germline V and J ends were trimmed by 2 bases and 2 bases, with 13 bases remaining between them. This CDR3 has 15 amino acids. The CDR3: CASSQSGNRPYEQYF. The CDR3 DNA is TGTGCCAGCAGCCAATCGGGGAACCGCCCCTACGAGCAGTACTTC.

The chain joins TRBV19 to TRBJ2-3; D gene unclear. V lost 5 bases and J lost 4, with 7 bases in between. The germline CDR1 and CDR2 sequences are LNHDA and SQIVND (reference sequence). This CDR3 has 12 residues. CDR3 coding DNA: TGTGCCAGTAGTCCTCTCGCAGATACGCAGTATTTT. It yields the protein CASSPLADTQYF.

V is TRBV14 and J is TRBJ2-7, with D possibly called TRBD1 or TRBD2 (5 bases each). This CDR3 contains 15 residues. Trimming cost V 3 bases and J 2 bases, with 14 bases left between them. Germline-derived CDR1 and CDR2 are SGHDN and FVKESK. The DNA of the CDR3 is TGTGCCAGCAGCCAGCCCGGGACCCTAGCCTACGAGCAGTACTTC. It translates to CASSQPGTLAYEQYF.